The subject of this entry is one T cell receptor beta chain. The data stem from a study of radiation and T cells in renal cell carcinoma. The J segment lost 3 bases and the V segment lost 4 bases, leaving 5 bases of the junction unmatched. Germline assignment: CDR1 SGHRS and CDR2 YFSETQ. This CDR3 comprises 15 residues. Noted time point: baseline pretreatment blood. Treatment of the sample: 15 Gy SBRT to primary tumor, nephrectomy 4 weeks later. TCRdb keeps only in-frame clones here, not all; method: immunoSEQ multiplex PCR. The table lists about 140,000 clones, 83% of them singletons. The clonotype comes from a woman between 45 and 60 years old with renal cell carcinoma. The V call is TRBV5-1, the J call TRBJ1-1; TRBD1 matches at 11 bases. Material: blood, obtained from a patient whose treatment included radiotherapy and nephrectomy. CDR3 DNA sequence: TGCGCCAGCAGCCTAGGACAGGGGGCGTACACTGAAGCTTTCTTT. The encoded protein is CASSLGQGAYTEAFF.